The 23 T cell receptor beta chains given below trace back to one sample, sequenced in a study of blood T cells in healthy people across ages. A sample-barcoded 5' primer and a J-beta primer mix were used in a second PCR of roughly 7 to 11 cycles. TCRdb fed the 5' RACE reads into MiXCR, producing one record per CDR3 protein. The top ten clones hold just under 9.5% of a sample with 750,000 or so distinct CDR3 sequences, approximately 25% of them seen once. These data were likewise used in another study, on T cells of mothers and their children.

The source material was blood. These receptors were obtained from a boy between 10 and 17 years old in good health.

The CDR3 sequence: CASRGWTDNSPLHF. The DNA for the CDR3 is TGTGCCAGCAGGGGGTGGACAGATAATTCACCCCTCCACTTT. The chain combines TRBV28 with TRBJ1-6; D might be TRBD1 (6 bases). This CDR3 contains 14 residues. CDR1 MDHEN and CDR2 SYDVKM come from the germline V gene. The V end was cut by 6 bases, the J end by 5 bases, with 11 bases between.

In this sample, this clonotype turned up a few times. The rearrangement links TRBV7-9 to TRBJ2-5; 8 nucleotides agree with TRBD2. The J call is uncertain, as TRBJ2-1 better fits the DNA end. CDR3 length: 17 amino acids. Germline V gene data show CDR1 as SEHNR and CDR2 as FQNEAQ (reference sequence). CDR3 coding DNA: TGTGCCAGCAGCTCCCGCATCTTGGGACTAGCCTACAATGAGCAGTTCTTC. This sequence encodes CASSSRILGLAYNEQFF.

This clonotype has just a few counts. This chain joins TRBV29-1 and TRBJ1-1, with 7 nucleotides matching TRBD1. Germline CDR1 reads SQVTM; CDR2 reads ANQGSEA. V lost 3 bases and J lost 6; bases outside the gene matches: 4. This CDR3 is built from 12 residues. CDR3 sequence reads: CSVEEQGPEAFF. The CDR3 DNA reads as TGCAGCGTTGAGGAACAGGGGCCTGAAGCTTTCTTT.

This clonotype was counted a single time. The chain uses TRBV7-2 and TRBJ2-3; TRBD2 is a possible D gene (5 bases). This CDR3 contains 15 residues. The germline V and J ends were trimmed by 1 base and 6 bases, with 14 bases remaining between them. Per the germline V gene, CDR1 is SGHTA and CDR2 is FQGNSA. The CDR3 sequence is CASSLGPRSGDTQYF. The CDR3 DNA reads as TGTGCCAGCAGCTTAGGTCCCAGATCGGGGGATACGCAGTATTTT. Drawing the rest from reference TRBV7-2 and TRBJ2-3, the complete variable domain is GAGVSQSPSNKVTEKGKDVELRCDPISGHTALYWYRQSLGQGLEFLIYFQGNSAPDKSGLPSDRFSAERTGGSVSTLTIQRTQQEDSAVYLCASSLGPRSGDTQYFGPGTRLTVL.

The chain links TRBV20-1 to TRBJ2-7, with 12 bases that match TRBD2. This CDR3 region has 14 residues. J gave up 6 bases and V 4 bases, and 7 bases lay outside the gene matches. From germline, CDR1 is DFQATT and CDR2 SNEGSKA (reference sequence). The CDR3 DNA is TGCAGTGCTATACTAGCGGGAGGACCGGGCGAGCAGTACTTC. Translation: CSAILAGGPGEQYF.

The CDR3 nucleotides are TGCAGCGTTGAGGGGGCTTCGGAGACCCAGTACTTC. It yields the protein CSVEGASETQYF. The chain is built from TRBV29-1 and TRBJ2-5; a weak D match, TRBD1 (6 bases). This CDR3 spans 12 amino acids. Trimming cost V 3 bases and J 5 bases, with 10 bases left between them. The germline CDR1 and CDR2 sequences are SQVTM and ANQGSEA.

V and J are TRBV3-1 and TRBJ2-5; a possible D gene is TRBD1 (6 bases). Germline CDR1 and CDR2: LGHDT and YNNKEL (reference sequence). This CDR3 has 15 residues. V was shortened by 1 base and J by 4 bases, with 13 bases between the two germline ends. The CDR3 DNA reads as TGTGCCAGCAGCCAAGGGGGATCCAGGGGAGAGACCCAGTACTTC. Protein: CASSQGGSRGETQYF.

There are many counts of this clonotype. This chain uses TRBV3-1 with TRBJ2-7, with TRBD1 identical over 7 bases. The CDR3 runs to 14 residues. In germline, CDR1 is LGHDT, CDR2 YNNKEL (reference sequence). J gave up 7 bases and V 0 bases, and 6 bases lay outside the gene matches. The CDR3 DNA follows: TGTGCCAGCAGCCAAGACGGGACAGCCCGGGAGCAGTACTTC. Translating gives CASSQDGTAREQYF.

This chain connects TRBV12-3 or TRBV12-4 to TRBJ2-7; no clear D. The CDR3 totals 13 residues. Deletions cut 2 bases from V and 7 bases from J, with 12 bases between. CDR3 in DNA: TGTGCCAGCAGTTTATTGTTCCGATCGGAGCAGTACTTC. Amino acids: CASSLLFRSEQYF.

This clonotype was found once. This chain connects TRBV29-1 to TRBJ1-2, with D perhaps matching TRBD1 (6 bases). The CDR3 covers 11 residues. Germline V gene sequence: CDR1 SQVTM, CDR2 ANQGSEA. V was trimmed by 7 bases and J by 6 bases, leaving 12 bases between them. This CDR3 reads CSAWTENGYTF. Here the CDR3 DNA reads TGCAGCGCCTGGACAGAGAATGGCTACACCTTC.

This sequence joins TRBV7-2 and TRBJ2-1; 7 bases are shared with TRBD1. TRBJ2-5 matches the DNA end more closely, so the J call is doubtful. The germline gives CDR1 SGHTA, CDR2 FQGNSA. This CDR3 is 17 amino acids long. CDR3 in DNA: TGTGCCAGCAGCTTAGCGGAGGCAGGGGGATCGCTAATGCCCCAGTACTTC. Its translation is CASSLAEAGGSLMPQYF.

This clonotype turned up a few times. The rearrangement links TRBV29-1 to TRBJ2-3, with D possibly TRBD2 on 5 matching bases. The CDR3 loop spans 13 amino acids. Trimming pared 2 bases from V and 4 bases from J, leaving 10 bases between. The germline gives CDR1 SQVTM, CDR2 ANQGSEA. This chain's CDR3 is CSVESGYADTQYF. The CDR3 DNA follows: TGCAGCGTTGAATCGGGGTACGCAGATACGCAGTATTTT.

In DNA form, the CDR3 reads TGTGCCAGCAGCGCGAGCCCGGGACTAGAAGAGCAGTACTTC. Translated, it gives CASSASPGLEEQYF. This chain connects TRBV9 to TRBJ2-7; the match to TRBD2 covers 8 bases. The J segment lost 7 bases and the V segment lost 3 bases, leaving 9 bases of the junction unmatched. Germline V gene data show CDR1 as SGDLS and CDR2 as YYNGEE. This CDR3 has 14 amino acids.

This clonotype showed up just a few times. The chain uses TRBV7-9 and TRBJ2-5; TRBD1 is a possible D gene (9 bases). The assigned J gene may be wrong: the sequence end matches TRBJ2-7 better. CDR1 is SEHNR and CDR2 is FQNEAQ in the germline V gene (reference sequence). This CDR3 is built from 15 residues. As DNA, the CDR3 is TGTGCCAGCAGCTTAAGTAGCGGGGACAGGGACGAGCAGTACTTC. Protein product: CASSLSSGDRDEQYF.

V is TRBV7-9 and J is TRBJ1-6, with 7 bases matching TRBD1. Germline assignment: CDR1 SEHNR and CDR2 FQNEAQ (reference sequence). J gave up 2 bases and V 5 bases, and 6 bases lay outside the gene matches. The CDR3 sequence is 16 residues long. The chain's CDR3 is CASSQTGRTYNSPLHF. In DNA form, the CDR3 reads TGTGCCAGCAGCCAGACAGGGAGAACCTATAATTCACCCCTCCACTTT.

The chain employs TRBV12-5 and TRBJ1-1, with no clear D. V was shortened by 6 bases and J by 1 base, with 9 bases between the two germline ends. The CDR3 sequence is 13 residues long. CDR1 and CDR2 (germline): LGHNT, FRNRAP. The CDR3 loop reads CASGLSGNTEAFF. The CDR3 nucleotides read TGTGCTAGTGGATTGTCGGGGAACACTGAAGCTTTCTTT.

CDR3 protein: CSVPGTAYNEQFF. The CDR3 coding sequence is TGCAGTGTCCCCGGGACAGCATACAATGAGCAGTTCTTC. The rearrangement links TRBV20-1 to TRBJ2-1; 7 bases line up with TRBD1. With V trimmed by 7 bases and J by 4 bases, 7 bases remained unmatched. This CDR3 spans 13 amino acids. The V gene's germline CDR1 is DFQATT and CDR2 SNEGSKA (reference sequence).

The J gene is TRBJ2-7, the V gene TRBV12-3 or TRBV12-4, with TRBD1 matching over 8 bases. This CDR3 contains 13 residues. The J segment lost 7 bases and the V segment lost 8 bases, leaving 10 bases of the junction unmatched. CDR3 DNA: TGTGCCAGCCTAGCCGGACAGGGTCGGGAGCAGTACTTC. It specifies CASLAGQGREQYF.

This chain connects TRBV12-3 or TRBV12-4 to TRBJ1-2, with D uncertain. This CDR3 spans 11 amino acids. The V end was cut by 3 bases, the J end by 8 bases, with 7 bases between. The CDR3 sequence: CASSFGRGYTF. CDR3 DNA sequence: TGTGCCAGCAGTTTCGGACGCGGCTACACCTTC.

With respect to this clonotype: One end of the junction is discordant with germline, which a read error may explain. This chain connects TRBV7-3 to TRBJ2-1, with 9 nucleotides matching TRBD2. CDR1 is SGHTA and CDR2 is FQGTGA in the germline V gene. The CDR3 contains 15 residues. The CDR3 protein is CASNLGGTSNNEQFF. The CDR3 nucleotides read TGTGCCAGCAACTTAGGGGGGACTAGCAACAATGAGCAGTTCTTC.

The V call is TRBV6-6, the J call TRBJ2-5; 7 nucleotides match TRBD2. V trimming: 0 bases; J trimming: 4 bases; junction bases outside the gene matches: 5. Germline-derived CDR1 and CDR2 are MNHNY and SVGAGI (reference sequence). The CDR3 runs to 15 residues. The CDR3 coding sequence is TGTGCCAGCAGTTACTCTAGGGAGGGCGGAGAGACCCAGTACTTC. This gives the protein CASSYSREGGETQYF.

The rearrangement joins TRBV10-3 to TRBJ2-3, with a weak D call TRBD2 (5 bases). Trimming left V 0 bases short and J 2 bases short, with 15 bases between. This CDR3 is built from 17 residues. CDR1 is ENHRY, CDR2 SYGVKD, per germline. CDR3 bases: TGTGCCATCAGTGAGTCGAGGCAGCGGATCTACACAGATACGCAGTATTTT. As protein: CAISESRQRIYTDTQYF.

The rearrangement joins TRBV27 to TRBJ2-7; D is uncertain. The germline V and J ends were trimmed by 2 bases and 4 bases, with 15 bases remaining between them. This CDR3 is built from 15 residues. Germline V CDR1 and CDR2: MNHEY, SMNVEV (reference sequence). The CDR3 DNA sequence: TGTGCCAGCAGTTTAAGATTTAACCCATCTTACGAGCAGTACTTC. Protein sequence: CASSLRFNPSYEQYF.